The 14 T cell receptor beta chains below were found in one sample sequenced in a study of T cell changes during pregnancy in multiple sclerosis. The repertoire was sequenced with immunoSEQ multiplex PCR; TCRdb's copy has only in-frame clones and lacks some. The data show about 59,000 clones, roughly 92% seen once. Here the sequenced sample was CD8+ T cells from peripheral blood mononuclear cells, taken in the third trimester of pregnancy. The receptors shown here come from a female donor with multiple sclerosis, enrolled in a pregnancy study.

The J gene is TRBJ2-7, the V gene TRBV5-6, with D possibly being TRBD2 (6 bases). Germline-derived CDR1 and CDR2 are SGHDT and YYEEEE. This CDR3 has 13 residues. V was pared by 4 bases and J by 5 bases, with 13 bases between. The CDR3 DNA reads as TGTGCCAGCAGCCTTGGGACTTTCAACGAGCAGTACTTC. Its protein is CASSLGTFNEQYF.

This chain links TRBV19 with TRBJ2-7, with 13 bases fitting TRBD2. This CDR3 has 14 residues. Germline V lookup: CDR1 LNHDA, CDR2 SQIVND (reference sequence). Unmatched junction bases numbered 3, after V lost 6 bases and J lost 4 bases. CDR3 DNA: TGTGCCAGTAGGTCGACTAGCGGGGGGTACGAGCAGTACTTC. Its protein is CASRSTSGGYEQYF.

The CDR3 sequence: CASSESAGDWNEQFF. The DNA for the CDR3 is TGTGCCAGCAGTGAATCCGCGGGAGACTGGAATGAGCAGTTCTTC. V and J are TRBV25-1 and TRBJ2-1; 7 nucleotides agree with TRBD2. The ends lost 1 base at V and 7 bases at J; junction bases unmatched: 7. The CDR3 has 15 amino acids. Germline V gives CDR1 MGHDK, CDR2 SYGVNS.

This clone came up a few times. The chain recombines TRBV19 with TRBJ2-7; 8 positions agree with TRBD1. The V gene's germline CDR1 is LNHDA and CDR2 SQIVND (reference sequence). This CDR3 is built from 14 residues. The ends lost 6 bases at V and 6 bases at J; junction bases unmatched: 10. DNA for the CDR3: TGTGCCAGTAGCAAAGACAGGGGCGGCCGCGAGCAGTACTTC. Translating it yields CASSKDRGGREQYF.

V usage is TRBV6-1 and J usage is TRBJ1-1; D is ambiguous. Looked up from germline, CDR1 is MNHNS and CDR2 is SASEGT. CDR3 length: 16 amino acids. Trimming stripped 0 bases from V and 11 bases from J, with 22 bases between. CDR3 protein: CASSEALPREGWDAFF. CDR3 nucleotides: TGTGCCAGCAGTGAAGCGCTTCCTAGGGAGGGATGGGATGCTTTCTTT.

This chain uses TRBV27 with TRBJ2-1, with 13 bases that match TRBD2. Trimming cost V 6 bases and J 4 bases; bases outside gene matches: 3. CDR1 is MNHEY, CDR2 SMNVEV, per germline (reference sequence). The CDR3 sequence is 15 residues long. The CDR3 nucleotides read TGTGCCAGCAGGACGGGACTAGCGGGGTACAATGAGCAGTTCTTC. Protein product: CASRTGLAGYNEQFF.

This sequence joins TRBV30 and TRBJ1-1; no clear D. Germline V CDR1 and CDR2: GTSNPN, SVGIG (reference sequence). Trimming removed 0 bases from V and 1 base from J, with 6 bases in between. The CDR3 runs to 13 residues. The CDR3: CAWSVQRNTEAFF. In DNA, the CDR3 is TGTGCCTGGAGTGTACAGAGGAACACTGAAGCTTTCTTT.

The chain joins TRBV5-8 to TRBJ2-7, with a tentative D call TRBD2 (5 bases). Germline CDR1 SGHTS, CDR2 YDEGEE. Trimming removed 1 base at V and 6 bases at J, with 8 bases between. The CDR3 has 12 amino acids. The CDR3 nucleotides read TGTGCCAGCAGCTTGTATCGGGGCGAGCAGTACTTC. Its translation: CASSLYRGEQYF. Looking up the rest from reference TRBV5-8 and TRBJ2-7 gives the full variable domain: EAGVTQSPTHLIKTRGQQATLRCSPISGHTSVYWYQQALGLGLQFLLWYDEGEERNRGNFPPRFSGRQFPNYSSELNVNALELEDSALYLCASSLYRGEQYFGPGTRLTVT.

The genes are TRBV28 and TRBJ2-7, with D possibly being TRBD1 (5 bases). V lost 4 bases and J lost 4, with 14 bases in between. The CDR3 contains 14 residues. Germline V gene data show CDR1 as MDHEN and CDR2 as SYDVKM. As DNA, the CDR3 is TGTGCCAGCAGTTCTATCCCTCACAGGTACGAGCAGTACTTC. Amino acid sequence: CASSSIPHRYEQYF.

The chain is built from TRBV27 and TRBJ2-3; TRBD1 aligns across 8 bases. The J segment lost 6 bases and the V segment lost 5 bases, leaving 10 bases of the junction unmatched. Germline values: CDR1 MNHEY, CDR2 SMNVEV (reference sequence). The length of the CDR3 is 15 residues. In DNA form, the CDR3 reads TGTGCCAGCAGTCATCCAGGGGGCGCGGGGGATACGCAGTATTTT. It is translated as CASSHPGGAGDTQYF.

This sequence joins TRBV28 and TRBJ2-2; 9 nucleotides align to TRBD2. The length of the CDR3 is 16 residues. Trimming at V came to 2 bases and at J to 2 bases, leaving 3 bases not matched to a gene. The germline V gene has CDR1 MDHEN and CDR2 SYDVKM. This CDR3 is CASSLVLAGNTGELFF. CDR3 nucleotides: TGTGCCAGCAGTTTAGTGCTAGCGGGAAACACCGGGGAGCTGTTTTTT.

The J gene is TRBJ1-3, the V gene TRBV4-1, with a weak D call TRBD1 (6 bases). In germline, CDR1 is MGHRA, CDR2 YSYEKL. V was clipped by 6 bases and J by 0 bases, with 18 bases between them. CDR3 length: 17 residues. The CDR3 coding sequence is TGCGCCAGCAGGGGGGCAGGCTCTTTGAACTCTGGAAACACCATATATTTT. It specifies CASRGAGSLNSGNTIYF.

This clone was seen once. This sequence joins TRBV27 and TRBJ2-1; D might be TRBD1 (6 bases). Germline V CDR1 and CDR2: MNHEY, SMNVEV (reference sequence). The CDR3 contains 13 residues. Trimming took off 4 bases at V and 7 bases at J, with 11 bases between the two ends. CDR3 amino acids: CASSSAGENEQFF. The CDR3 bases are TGTGCCAGCAGTTCCGCAGGGGAGAATGAGCAGTTCTTC.

The sample holds one count of this clone. The rearrangement joins TRBV9 to TRBJ2-1, with TRBD2 as a possible D gene (7 bases). The CDR3 has 16 amino acids. Trimming shortened V by 4 bases and J by 8 bases, and 22 bases separated the two germline ends. The germline V gene encodes CDR1 SGDLS and CDR2 YYNGEE. The CDR3 loop is CASSQGRKAGSDEQFF. The CDR3 DNA follows: TGTGCCAGCAGCCAGGGGCGTAAAGCGGGATCAGATGAGCAGTTCTTC.